Listed below are T cell receptor beta chains from one sample, sequenced in a study of CD8+ T cells in alopecia areata. Measured with immunoSEQ multiplex PCR; TCRdb has only the in-frame clones, and not every one. The sample lists approximately 59,000 clones; 40% to 50% were seen once. This material consisted of CD8+ T cells sorted from blood, taken at week 0. These receptors all stem from a human donor with alopecia areata. The CDR3 runs from the conserved cysteine through the conserved F or W. D genes are given only for firm matches. Clone size is given for some rows only: seen once, a few or many times, or a class if the clone is expanded.

clone_size: -; v_call: TRBV27; d_call: -; j_call: TRBJ2-7; cdr3_aa: CASSYGALGDYYEQYF; cdr3_nt: TGTGCCAGCAGTTACGGGGCATTGGGAGACTACTACGAGCAGTACTTC
clone_size: -; v_call: TRBV5-4; d_call: TRBD1; j_call: TRBJ2-3; cdr3_aa: CASSLVGDRGTDTQYF; cdr3_nt: TGTGCCAGCAGCTTGGTTGGCGACAGGGGCACAGATACGCAGTATTTT
clone_size: -; v_call: TRBV27; d_call: -; j_call: TRBJ1-1; cdr3_aa: CASSLGVVNTEAFF; cdr3_nt: TGTGCCAGCAGTTTGGGGGTAGTTAACACTGAAGCTTTCTTT
clone_size: -; v_call: TRBV13; d_call: -; j_call: TRBJ2-5; cdr3_aa: CASSQDGGGGETQYF; cdr3_nt: TGCGCCAGCAGCCAAGATGGCGGGGGCGGAGAGACCCAGTACTTC
clone_size: -; v_call: TRBV25-1; d_call: -; j_call: TRBJ1-5; cdr3_aa: CASSGLGSNQPQHF; cdr3_nt: TGTGCCAGCAGTGGTCTGGGGAGCAATCAGCCCCAGCATTTT
clone_size: few; v_call: TRBV4-1; d_call: -; j_call: TRBJ2-7; cdr3_aa: CASSQDWQGGYEQYF; cdr3_nt: TGCGCCAGCAGCCAAGATTGGCAGGGAGGCTACGAGCAGTACTTC
clone_size: -; v_call: TRBV10-3; d_call: TRBD1; j_call: TRBJ1-2; cdr3_aa: CAINSDREYGYTF; cdr3_nt: TGTGCCATCAACTCGGACAGGGAATATGGCTACACCTTC
clone_size: few; v_call: TRBV6-5; d_call: -; j_call: TRBJ1-1; cdr3_aa: CASSLSWTTDAFF; cdr3_nt: TGTGCCAGCAGTTTAAGCTGGACGACCGACGCTTTCTTT
clone_size: -; v_call: TRBV6-5; d_call: -; j_call: TRBJ2-2; cdr3_aa: CASSYSSGGGELFF; cdr3_nt: TGTGCCAGCAGTTACTCGAGTGGGGGCGGGGAGCTGTTTTTT
clone_size: -; v_call: TRBV7-9; d_call: -; j_call: TRBJ1-1; cdr3_aa: CASSLVANTEAFF; cdr3_nt: TGTGCCAGCAGCTTAGTTGCAAACACTGAAGCTTTCTTT
clone_size: few; v_call: TRBV7-8; d_call: -; j_call: TRBJ2-7; cdr3_aa: CASSRDGSYEQYF; cdr3_nt: TGTGCCAGCAGCCGGGACGGATCCTACGAGCAGTACTTC
clone_size: many; v_call: TRBV7-8; d_call: TRBD2; j_call: TRBJ2-1; cdr3_aa: CASSFRTSGSEQFF; cdr3_nt: TGTGCCAGCAGCTTCCGGACTAGCGGGAGTGAGCAGTTCTTC
clone_size: many; v_call: TRBV5-4; d_call: -; j_call: TRBJ2-1; cdr3_aa: CASSLEDYRGHEQFF; cdr3_nt: TGTGCCAGCAGCTTGGAGGACTACAGGGGACATGAGCAGTTCTTC
clone_size: -; v_call: TRBV9; d_call: TRBD1; j_call: TRBJ1-2; cdr3_aa: CASSVAGGSYGYTF; cdr3_nt: TGTGCCAGCAGCGTAGCAGGGGGGAGCTATGGCTACACCTTC
clone_size: -; v_call: TRBV6-6; d_call: -; j_call: TRBJ2-1; cdr3_aa: CASSPSDEQFF; cdr3_nt: TGTGCCAGCAGTCCTAGCGATGAGCAGTTCTTC
clone_size: -; v_call: TRBV29-1; d_call: -; j_call: TRBJ1-4; cdr3_aa: CSVEEGDAGKLFF; cdr3_nt: TGCAGCGTTGAAGAAGGGGATGCAGGAAAACTGTTTTTT
clone_size: -; v_call: TRBV7-3; d_call: TRBD2; j_call: TRBJ2-5; cdr3_aa: CASSRDSGGETQYF; cdr3_nt: TGTGCCAGCAGCCGGGATTCGGGGGGAGAGACCCAGTACTTC
clone_size: -; v_call: TRBV4-1; d_call: TRBD2; j_call: TRBJ2-2; cdr3_aa: CASRGWGEPAGGTGELFF; cdr3_nt: TGCGCCAGCAGGGGGTGGGGAGAACCGGCGGGAGGAACCGGGGAGCTGTTTTTT
clone_size: few; v_call: TRBV7-8; d_call: -; j_call: TRBJ2-5; cdr3_aa: CASSSGVYSQETQYF; cdr3_nt: TGTGCCAGCAGCTCCGGGGTGTATAGCCAAGAGACCCAGTACTTC
clone_size: few; v_call: TRBV6-1; d_call: -; j_call: TRBJ1-2; cdr3_aa: CASSPALGGYTF; cdr3_nt: TGTGCCAGCAGTCCCGCGCTCGGGGGCTACACCTTC
clone_size: -; v_call: TRBV6-1; d_call: TRBD2; j_call: TRBJ2-5; cdr3_aa: CASRIAGQETQYF; cdr3_nt: TGTGCCAGCAGAATAGCGGGCCAAGAGACCCAGTACTTC
clone_size: -; v_call: TRBV4-2; d_call: -; j_call: TRBJ1-2; cdr3_aa: CASSQGTAYGYTF; cdr3_nt: TGTGCCAGCAGCCAAGGGACAGCCTATGGCTACACCTTC
clone_size: few; v_call: TRBV6-5; d_call: TRBD2; j_call: TRBJ2-1; cdr3_aa: CASIRAGGLNEQFF; cdr3_nt: TGTGCCAGCATCCGGGCGGGAGGGCTCAATGAGCAGTTCTTC
clone_size: -; v_call: TRBV7-9; d_call: -; j_call: TRBJ2-7; cdr3_aa: CASSLSGDEQYF; cdr3_nt: TGTGCCAGCAGCTTGTCAGGGGACGAGCAGTACTTC
clone_size: -; v_call: TRBV29-1; d_call: -; j_call: TRBJ2-3; cdr3_aa: CSAAWGVQDTQYF; cdr3_nt: TGCAGCGCCGCATGGGGGGTGCAAGATACGCAGTATTTT
clone_size: -; v_call: TRBV4-2; d_call: TRBD2; j_call: TRBJ2-7; cdr3_aa: CASSPYLADSYEQYF; cdr3_nt: TGTGCCAGCAGCCCCTACCTAGCGGACTCCTACGAGCAGTACTTC
clone_size: medium-sized; v_call: TRBV2; d_call: -; j_call: TRBJ2-5; cdr3_aa: CASSEWLQETQYF; cdr3_nt: TGTGCCAGCAGTGAGTGGCTACAAGAGACCCAGTACTTC
clone_size: -; v_call: TRBV11-2; d_call: -; j_call: TRBJ2-2; cdr3_aa: CASSNNYVGSRDTGELFF; cdr3_nt: TGTGCCAGCAGCAATAACTACGTCGGGAGTAGGGACACCGGGGAGCTGTTTTTT
clone_size: -; v_call: TRBV7-8; d_call: -; j_call: TRBJ2-5; cdr3_aa: CASSHGTPGLETQYF; cdr3_nt: TGTGCCAGCAGCCACGGGACCCCAGGGCTAGAGACCCAGTACTTC
clone_size: many; v_call: TRBV11-2; d_call: -; j_call: TRBJ2-7; cdr3_aa: CASSQTGLDYEQYF; cdr3_nt: TGTGCCAGCAGCCAAACCGGACTGGACTACGAGCAGTACTTC
clone_size: -; v_call: TRBV29-1; d_call: -; j_call: TRBJ2-7; cdr3_aa: CSVDDRGEQYF; cdr3_nt: TGCAGCGTTGATGATAGGGGCGAGCAGTACTTC
clone_size: -; v_call: TRBV2; d_call: -; j_call: TRBJ1-2; cdr3_aa: CASSETGFGYTF; cdr3_nt: TGTGCCAGCAGTGAAACTGGCTTCGGCTACACCTTC
clone_size: -; v_call: TRBV5-1; d_call: TRBD2; j_call: TRBJ2-3; cdr3_aa: CASSPGTSGLTDTQYF; cdr3_nt: TGCGCCAGCAGCCCCGGGACTAGCGGACTCACAGATACGCAGTATTTT
clone_size: few; v_call: TRBV6-1; d_call: -; j_call: TRBJ1-1; cdr3_aa: CASSHPGLNTEAFF; cdr3_nt: TGTGCCAGCAGCCACCCCGGGCTGAACACTGAAGCTTTCTTT
clone_size: -; v_call: TRBV6-1; d_call: TRBD1; j_call: TRBJ2-5; cdr3_aa: CASSGDREETQYF; cdr3_nt: TGTGCCAGCAGTGGTGACAGGGAAGAGACCCAGTACTTC
clone_size: -; v_call: TRBV29-1; d_call: TRBD2; j_call: TRBJ2-7; cdr3_aa: CSVREGTYEQYF; cdr3_nt: TGCAGCGTTAGGGAGGGAACCTACGAGCAGTACTTC
clone_size: -; v_call: TRBV15; d_call: -; j_call: TRBJ2-7; cdr3_aa: CATSRVPGNEQYF; cdr3_nt: TGTGCCACCAGCAGAGTCCCCGGGAACGAGCAGTACTTC
clone_size: few; v_call: TRBV7-9; d_call: -; j_call: TRBJ2-3; cdr3_aa: CASSDTDFYWDTQYF; cdr3_nt: TGTGCCAGCAGCGATACGGACTTCTATTGGGATACGCAGTATTTT
clone_size: once; v_call: TRBV25-1; d_call: TRBD2; j_call: TRBJ2-7; cdr3_aa: CAHSRGGLTSYEQYF; cdr3_nt: TGTGCCCATTCCCGGGGGGGACTTACTTCCTACGAGCAGTACTTC
clone_size: few; v_call: TRBV29-1; d_call: -; j_call: TRBJ2-7; cdr3_aa: CSVRAAGSSYEQYF; cdr3_nt: TGCAGCGTCCGGGCGGCGGGAAGCTCCTACGAGCAGTACTTC
clone_size: -; v_call: TRBV6-1; d_call: TRBD2; j_call: TRBJ2-1; cdr3_aa: CASSEFTAGEQFF; cdr3_nt: TGTGCCAGCAGTGAATTTACAGCGGGGGAGCAGTTCTTC
clone_size: -; v_call: TRBV7-2; d_call: -; j_call: TRBJ2-7; cdr3_aa: CASSIHREEQYF; cdr3_nt: TGTGCCAGCAGCATCCACAGGGAGGAGCAGTACTTC
clone_size: -; v_call: TRBV5-1; d_call: -; j_call: TRBJ2-6; cdr3_aa: CASSLEGSFGANVLTF; cdr3_nt: TGCGCCAGCAGCTTGGAAGGGAGCTTTGGGGCCAACGTCCTGACTTTC
clone_size: once; v_call: TRBV7-9; d_call: TRBD2; j_call: TRBJ2-7; cdr3_aa: CASSRDSGSAYEQYF; cdr3_nt: TGTGCCAGCAGCCGTGATAGCGGGAGCGCCTACGAGCAGTACTTC
clone_size: -; v_call: TRBV2; d_call: -; j_call: TRBJ1-5; cdr3_aa: CASRGWGGDQPQHF; cdr3_nt: TGTGCCAGCAGGGGCTGGGGCGGGGATCAGCCCCAGCATTTT
clone_size: few; v_call: TRBV7-2; d_call: TRBD2; j_call: TRBJ2-3; cdr3_aa: CASSRTISGSTDTQYF; cdr3_nt: TGTGCCAGCAGTCGGACCATTAGCGGGAGCACAGATACGCAGTATTTT
clone_size: -; v_call: TRBV6-5; d_call: TRBD1; j_call: TRBJ1-2; cdr3_aa: CASSYGQGGGYTF; cdr3_nt: TGTGCCAGCAGCTACGGACAGGGGGGTGGCTACACCTTC
clone_size: -; v_call: TRBV4-1; d_call: -; j_call: TRBJ2-7; cdr3_aa: CASSRRDALSEQYF; cdr3_nt: TGCGCCAGCAGTCGCCGGGACGCTCTCTCCGAGCAGTACTTC
clone_size: many; v_call: TRBV9; d_call: -; j_call: TRBJ2-7; cdr3_aa: CASSKGDSTAEQYF; cdr3_nt: TGTGCCAGCAGCAAGGGTGATAGCACCGCCGAGCAGTACTTC
clone_size: few; v_call: TRBV5-6; d_call: TRBD2; j_call: TRBJ2-3; cdr3_aa: CASSWGGTQDTQYF; cdr3_nt: TGTGCCAGCAGCTGGGGGGGAACACAAGATACGCAGTATTTT
clone_size: -; v_call: TRBV4-1; d_call: -; j_call: TRBJ1-5; cdr3_aa: CASSPEGPGWQPQHF; cdr3_nt: TGCGCCAGCAGCCCGGAGGGACCGGGATGGCAGCCCCAGCATTTT
clone_size: few; v_call: TRBV29-1; d_call: -; j_call: TRBJ2-2; cdr3_aa: CSVRITGELFF; cdr3_nt: TGCAGCGTGAGGATCACCGGGGAGCTGTTTTTT
clone_size: few; v_call: TRBV15; d_call: TRBD1; j_call: TRBJ2-7; cdr3_aa: CATSNPTGTATFDPYEQYF; cdr3_nt: TGTGCCACCAGCAACCCAACCGGGACAGCCACCTTCGACCCCTACGAGCAGTACTTC
clone_size: -; v_call: TRBV2; d_call: -; j_call: TRBJ2-5; cdr3_aa: CASTPPGFMVTQYF; cdr3_nt: TGTGCCAGCACCCCCCCGGGTTTTATGGTGACCCAGTACTTC
clone_size: -; v_call: TRBV29-1; d_call: -; j_call: TRBJ2-7; cdr3_aa: CSVGAGSHLQYF; cdr3_nt: TGCAGCGTGGGGGCAGGAAGCCACCTGCAGTACTTC
clone_size: once; v_call: TRBV10-2; d_call: -; j_call: TRBJ1-1; cdr3_aa: CASRDGQTYTEAFF; cdr3_nt: TGCGCCAGCAGGGACGGACAGACCTACACTGAAGCTTTCTTT
clone_size: -; v_call: TRBV9; d_call: TRBD2; j_call: TRBJ2-1; cdr3_aa: CASSPSGGIENEQFF; cdr3_nt: TGTGCCAGCAGCCCCTCGGGGGGAATAGAAAATGAGCAGTTCTTC